This record looks at one T cell receptor beta chain sequence and its context. Antigen: not known. This sample stems from a study of vaccination effects on CD4 cells after COVID-19. For the study at large: After the second dose, samples were taken at median day 72. Study findings and constraints: The authors studied few convalescent patients and collected no early post-infection timepoints.

The CDR3 consists of 14 residues. V was clipped by 0 bases and J by 2 bases, with 6 bases between them. Germline assignment: CDR1 SGHDT and CDR2 YYEEEE. With the ViraFEST assay, the study expanded antigen-specific CD4+ T cells using viral peptide pools, then sequenced them. After about 10 days in culture, the CD4+ T cells were isolated. Each person got two doses of an mRNA SARS-CoV-2 vaccine, BNT162b2 or mRNA-1273. All vaccine recipients tested negative for nucleocapsid antibodies and had never contracted SARS-CoV-2 infection. Peptides at roughly 10 ug/ml and IL-2 at about 9.2 IU/ml were added to 2 million or so PBMC per well. Repertoires were generated with immunoSEQ multiplex PCR, while TCRdb's copy carries only in-frame clones and drops some. The sample shows 20,000 to 30,000 clones, 75% to 80% of them seen only once.

Here the sequenced sample was CD4+ T cells from PBMCs cultured with SARS-CoV-2 spike peptides, taken after COVID-19 vaccination. The chain joins TRBV5-6 to TRBJ2-1; D is undetermined. This clonotype was sampled from a human donor who received a COVID-19 vaccine. Some clones in this sample may be carry-over from other donors' samples. The CDR3 bases are TGTGCCAGCAGCTTGGGTTCTACCTACAATGAGCAGTTCTTC. Protein sequence: CASSLGSTYNEQFF. The full variable domain, with the rest looked up from reference TRBV5-6 and TRBJ2-1, is DAGVTQSPTHLIKTRGQQVTLRCSPKSGHDTVSWYQQALGQGPQFIFQYYEEEERQRGNFPDRFSGHQFPNYSSELNVNALLLGDSALYLCASSLGSTYNEQFFGPGTRLTVL.